These 8 T cell receptor beta chains originate from one sample sequenced in a study of blood T cell repertoires in COVID-19. The repertoire was sequenced with immunoSEQ multiplex PCR; TCRdb's copy has only in-frame clones and lacks some. The table includes 150,000 to 190,000 clones, 85% detected once. Specimen: peripheral blood. These receptors were taken from a woman in her sixties with COVID-19, enrolled during active disease.

The chain employs TRBV6-6 and TRBJ2-1, with D perhaps matching TRBD2 (5 bases). Germline V lookup: CDR1 MNHNY, CDR2 SVGAGI (reference sequence). The CDR3 runs to 11 residues. V dropped 10 bases and J dropped 15 bases, with 19 bases sitting between them. CDR3 DNA: TGTGCCACCTCCCCGGTAGAGGGTGCGTTCTTC. As protein: CATSPVEGAFF.

This chain joins TRBV10-1 and TRBJ1-2; D might be TRBD1 (5 bases). The germline gives CDR1 WNHNN, CDR2 SYGVQD (reference sequence). V dropped 4 bases and J dropped 8 bases, with 14 bases sitting between them. CDR3 length: 13 residues. The CDR3 protein is CASSGQGFGGYTF. The DNA for the CDR3 is TGCGCCAGCAGTGGGCAGGGATTCGGCGGCTACACCTTC.

The CDR3 DNA sequence: TGTGCCTGGAACTCTCCAGGACCGGGGGAAAAACTGTTTTTT. Its protein is CAWNSPGPGEKLFF. The chain employs TRBV30 and TRBJ1-4; D remains ambiguous. Trimming took 4 bases from V and 8 from J, leaving 17 bases between them. CDR3 length: 14 amino acids. Germline CDR1 and CDR2: GTSNPN and SVGIG (reference sequence). The whole variable domain, filled in from reference TRBV30 and TRBJ1-4, reads SQTIHQWPATLVQPVGSPLSLECTVEGTSNPNLYWYRQAAGRGLQLLFYSVGIGQISSEVPQNLSASRPQDRQFILSSKKLLLSDSGFYLCAWNSPGPGEKLFFGSGTQLSVL.

The chain carries TRBV7-9 and TRBJ1-3; 9 nucleotides align to TRBD1. The CDR3 extends over 16 amino acids. Germline-derived CDR1 and CDR2 are SEHNR and FQNEAQ (reference sequence). The junction had 12 bases not matched to a gene; V was cut back by 7 bases and J by 5 bases. The CDR3 protein is CASTRTGTGIRNTIYF. CDR3 DNA: TGTGCCAGCACCAGGACCGGGACAGGGATCCGAAACACCATATATTTT.

The DNA for the CDR3 is TGTGCCAGCAGCTCACAGGGGGCCTTTCAGCCCCAGCATTTT. Protein sequence: CASSSQGAFQPQHF. This chain joins TRBV7-2 and TRBJ1-5, with 9 bases identical to TRBD1. The CDR3 runs to 14 residues. In germline, CDR1 is SGHTA, CDR2 FQGNSA. V trimming: 4 bases; J trimming: 6 bases; junction bases outside the gene matches: 4.

V usage is TRBV5-1 and J usage is TRBJ1-5; 9 bases are a match to TRBD1. CDR1 is SGHRS and CDR2 is YFSETQ in the germline V gene. This CDR3 spans 15 amino acids. V shed 4 bases, J shed 3 bases, and the junction held 5 bases outside the gene matches. The CDR3 is CASSLRTGDNQPQHF. Here the CDR3 DNA reads TGCGCCAGCAGCCTACGGACAGGGGACAATCAGCCCCAGCATTTT.

With regard to this clone: The identical CDR3 is also encoded by other nucleotide sequences in the sample. This rearrangement joins TRBV2 to TRBJ1-2; D perhaps matches TRBD1 (6 bases). This CDR3 contains 13 residues. Trimming pared 3 bases from V and 2 bases from J, leaving 7 bases between. CDR1 is SNHLY, CDR2 FYNNEI, per germline. CDR3 sequence reads: CASSEQGNYGYTF. For the CDR3, the DNA is TGTGCCAGCAGTGAGCAGGGGAACTATGGCTACACCTTC.

This sequence joins TRBV6-6 and TRBJ1-5, with 12 bases aligning to TRBD1. From germline, CDR1 is MNHNY and CDR2 SVGAGI (reference sequence). J gave up 3 bases and V 7 bases, and 7 bases lay outside the gene matches. This CDR3 comprises 16 residues. CDR3 sequence: CASKPGQGAYNQPQHF. CDR3 nucleotides: TGTGCCAGCAAGCCGGGACAGGGGGCCTACAATCAGCCCCAGCATTTT.